Listed below are T cell receptor beta chains from one sample, sequenced in a study of T-cell memory formation after mild COVID-19. TCRdb fed the 5' RACE reads into MiXCR, producing one record per CDR3 protein. The profile shows roughly 300,000 distinct CDR3 sequences, around 8% of them singletons. The sequencing input was PBMCs or a T cell subset sorted from them (not recorded which). The receptors come from a man aged 18 to 35 who had mild COVID-19 (a few samples of this study predate the infection). Cell type and time point are not known. Both conserved end residues are part of each CDR3. A D gene is named only where the DNA matches it firmly. Some rows mark clone size as missing; the rest say once, few, many or name a class of expanded clone.

j_call d_call clone_size v_call cdr3_aa cdr3_nt
TRBJ2-1 TRBD2 few TRBV5-1 CASRQNSGGANEQFF TGCGCCAGCAGACAAAATAGCGGGGGGGCGAACGAGCAGTTCTTC
TRBJ1-5 NA NA TRBV4-1 CASSDQGLGGISNQPQHF TGCGCCAGCAGCGACCAAGGTCTGGGGGGGATCAGTAATCAGCCCCAGCATTTT
TRBJ2-4 NA few TRBV11-2 CASRDTGNLAKNIQYF TGTGCCAGCAGAGATACAGGGAACCTAGCCAAAAACATTCAGTACTTC
TRBJ2-5 NA few TRBV10-3 CAISESRGGQETQYF TGTGCCATCAGTGAGTCAAGGGGTGGCCAAGAGACCCAGTACTTC
TRBJ1-1 NA few TRBV5-1 CASSSLGSDTEAFF TGCGCCAGCAGCTCCCTGGGAAGCGACACTGAAGCTTTCTTT
TRBJ2-2 NA NA TRBV7-3 CASSLKGGSGELFF TGTGCCAGCAGCTTAAAGGGGGGATCAGGGGAGCTGTTTTTT
TRBJ2-2 NA many TRBV6-1 CASSEGGGAGELFF TGTGCCAGCAGTGAGGGAGGGGGCGCCGGGGAGCTGTTTTTT
TRBJ2-5 NA NA TRBV20-1 CSASGLDVTFQETQYF TGCAGTGCTAGTGGATTGGACGTAACCTTCCAAGAGACCCAGTACTTC
TRBJ2-1 NA NA TRBV20-1 CSARARNAPGEQFF TGCAGTGCTAGAGCCCGGAACGCCCCAGGGGAGCAGTTCTTC
TRBJ1-6 TRBD1 few TRBV7-2 CASSPPGQGTLHF TGTGCCAGCAGCCCGCCCGGACAGGGCACCCTCCACTTT
TRBJ2-5 NA many TRBV6-5 CASSYLVPLGQKETQYF TGTGCCAGCAGTTATCTGGTCCCTCTCGGACAGAAAGAGACCCAGTACTTC
TRBJ2-1 TRBD1 few TRBV6-6 CASSHPGTAYNEQFF TGTGCCAGCAGTCATCCCGGGACAGCCTACAATGAGCAGTTCTTC
TRBJ2-1 NA NA TRBV7-2 CASSLQDGLYNEQFF TGTGCCAGCAGCTTACAGGACGGCCTCTACAATGAGCAGTTCTTC
TRBJ2-7 NA NA TRBV6-5 CASRNGAGGGYEQYF TGTGCCAGCAGAAACGGGGCCGGCGGCGGCTACGAGCAGTACTTC
TRBJ1-1 NA few TRBV4-3 CASSQEEAVRGGPAKAFF TGCGCCAGCAGCCAAGAAGAGGCTGTGAGGGGAGGGCCCGCCAAAGCTTTCTTT
TRBJ2-2 TRBD2 few TRBV12-3/TRBV12-4 CASSLGRGDYTGELFF TGTGCCAGCAGTTTAGGGCGGGGGGATTACACCGGGGAGCTGTTTTTT
TRBJ1-2 TRBD1 NA TRBV28 CATWTGVGYGYTF TGTGCCACCTGGACAGGGGTTGGCTATGGCTACACCTTC
TRBJ2-3 TRBD1 few TRBV7-9 CASSLNGQEHF TGTGCCAGCAGCCTAAATGGACAGGAACATTTT
TRBJ2-5 TRBD1 NA TRBV28 CASIGTDEETQYF TGTGCCAGCATCGGGACAGACGAAGAGACCCAGTACTTC
TRBJ2-1 NA few TRBV4-1 CASRPPGTVYNEQFF TGCGCCAGCAGACCTCCCGGGACTGTCTACAATGAGCAGTTCTTC
TRBJ1-1 NA NA TRBV27 CASSDYAYTEAFF TGTGCCAGCAGTGATTACGCTTACACTGAAGCTTTCTTT
TRBJ1-2 NA few TRBV6-2/TRBV6-3 CASSYGHLNYGYTF TGTGCCAGCAGTTACGGGCATTTAAACTATGGCTACACCTTC
TRBJ1-1 NA few TRBV18 CASSDDRVTEAFF TGTGCCAGCTCAGACGACAGAGTCACTGAAGCTTTCTTT
TRBJ1-6 NA NA TRBV5-6 CASSTSGGSYNSPLHF TGTGCCAGCAGCACGAGTGGGGGGTCCTATAATTCACCCCTCCACTTT
TRBJ1-5 TRBD1 few TRBV5-6 CASSGGTGGNQPQHF TGTGCCAGCAGCGGGGGGACAGGGGGCAATCAGCCCCAGCATTTT
TRBJ2-7 NA few TRBV7-6 CASTPGSTLSEQYF TGTGCCAGCACTCCGGGATCCACCCTTAGCGAGCAGTACTTC
TRBJ2-3 NA NA TRBV4-3 CASSQGLNTDTQYF TGCGCCAGCAGCCAGGGACTTAACACAGATACGCAGTATTTT
TRBJ2-3 TRBD2 NA TRBV12-3/TRBV12-4 CASSRGQRGTDTQYF TGTGCCAGCAGCCGAGGACAGCGGGGGACAGATACGCAGTATTTT
TRBJ1-1 NA few TRBV5-1 CASSRGRDTEAFF TGCGCCAGCAGCCGAGGGAGGGACACTGAAGCTTTCTTT
TRBJ2-1 TRBD2 many TRBV5-1 CASVVVPGGNNEQFF TGCGCCAGCGTGGTGGTTCCGGGGGGTAACAATGAGCAGTTCTTC
TRBJ2-3 NA few TRBV7-8 CASKSHWGGPGDTQYF TGTGCCAGCAAGTCCCACTGGGGGGGCCCAGGGGATACGCAGTATTTT
TRBJ2-2 TRBD2 few TRBV28 CATFTRGERAGELFF TGTGCCACTTTTACCCGGGGGGAAAGGGCCGGGGAGCTGTTTTTT
TRBJ2-5 NA NA TRBV12-3/TRBV12-4 CASSFLAPQETQYF TGTGCCAGCAGTTTTCTGGCCCCCCAAGAGACCCAGTACTTC
TRBJ2-4 TRBD1 few TRBV7-9 CASRPTGAPGGIQYF TGTGCCAGCAGACCTACAGGGGCGCCAGGGGGCATTCAGTACTTC
TRBJ2-1 TRBD1 NA TRBV7-2 CASARRGSAGKDNEQFF TGTGCCAGCGCGCGCAGGGGGAGCGCTGGTAAGGACAATGAGCAGTTCTTC